The sequence of this T cell receptor beta chain was determined in a study of cytomegalovirus exposure and HLA in healthy donors. The study's findings and limits: Analyses of presence and absence presupposed an approximately uniform sequencing depth across donors. Being productive about 87% or about 30% of the time was typical of most TCR beta V segments in an earlier analysis. Analysis was carried out at a later point, and it linked a missense DCLRE1C variant to TCR beta V- and J-gene trimming.

Details on this clone: Its antigen is unknown.

The CDR3 is made up of 16 amino acids. The J segment lost 14 bases and the V segment lost 0 bases, leaving 17 bases of the junction unmatched. Looked up from germline, CDR1 is LGHNA and CDR2 is YNFKEQ. PCR amplification relied on 60 Vbeta primers (plus 13 Jbeta primers). The repertoire was sequenced with immunoSEQ multiplex PCR; TCRdb's copy has only in-frame clones and lacks some. The table lists approximately 100,000 clones, 60% to 85% of them singletons. This TCR was sampled from a woman in her 40s in good health and CMV-seronegative. Material for sequencing was PBMCs. The chain carries TRBV4-2 and TRBJ2-3; 7 bases fit TRBD2. The CDR3 reads CASSQDLASGAWFGYF. The CDR3 bases are TGTGCCAGCAGCCAAGATTTAGCGAGCGGGGCCTGGTTTGGGTATTTT.